This TCR beta chain was identified in a study of beta chain features in type 1 diabetes. Study in general: Summed over all samples, the examined sorted cells came to 100 million to 130 million. The study's findings and limits: Across patients, naive, central memory and Treg TCRB repertoires exhibited apparently greater similarity than was observed across healthy donors.

In its sample, this clone was seen a few times. Its matching antigen is unknown. The CDR3 contains 14 residues. CDR1 LGHNA and CDR2 YNFKEQ come from the germline V gene. The germline V and J ends were trimmed by 2 bases and 2 bases, with 7 bases remaining between them. Expressed TCRB transcripts were sequenced after all isolated RNA was converted to cDNA. Here immunoSEQ multiplex PCR was the method, and the copy in TCRdb shows in-frame clones only, minus some. The sample lists 390,000 or so clones, 11% to 15% occurring once. This chain joins TRBV4-2 and TRBJ2-1; tentatively, D is TRBD2 (5 bases). The sample comprised naive CD4+ T cells from blood. The receptor's source is a man aged 25-40 years in good health. The CDR3 is CASSQPGAYNEQFF. The CDR3 DNA reads as TGTGCCAGCAGCCAACCCGGGGCCTACAATGAGCAGTTCTTC.